These T cell receptor beta chains were read from a single sample in a study of blood T cell repertoires in COVID-19. Data came from immunoSEQ multiplex PCR; TCRdb stores just in-frame clones and leaves some out. The table shows more than 200,000 clones, with approximately 80% occurring only once. Source material: peripheral blood. The origin of the receptors is a woman of 80 years or more with active or convalescent COVID-19. Each CDR3 is given with its conserved first and last residue. The listing skips clone size in some rows; elsewhere it reads once, few, many or a size class.

V	J	size	length	CDR3
TRBV10-2	TRBJ2-3	.	15	CASSESPVSTDTQYF
TRBV28	TRBJ2-4	.	14	CASSFWGQENIQYF
TRBV19	TRBJ1-5	.	15	CASSQGAHSNQPQHF
TRBV11-3	TRBJ2-5	.	13	CASSLEGGETQYF
TRBV9	TRBJ1-6	.	16	CASSPAGQVVNSPLHF
TRBV2	TRBJ1-1	.	12	CASSPTGGEAFF
TRBV6-2/TRBV6-3	TRBJ1-1	once	13	CASSFIYNTEAFF
TRBV28	TRBJ1-5	.	14	CASSSIQGDQPQHF
TRBV19	TRBJ1-5	.	16	CASSKKTGGGYQPQHF
TRBV12-5	TRBJ2-3	.	16	CASGLLGTGSTDTQYF
TRBV5-5	TRBJ2-1	.	12	CASSFELNEQFF
TRBV27	TRBJ2-5	.	13	CASSLRGRETQYF
TRBV6-2/TRBV6-3	TRBJ1-5	.	15	CASSTSGTGNQPQHF
TRBV11-2	TRBJ2-5	.	13	CASRTSGQETQYF
TRBV10-3	TRBJ2-5	.	14	CAISESKQKETQYF
TRBV3-1/TRBV3-2	TRBJ2-2	.	17	CASSQDRGRGLTGELFF
TRBV11-2	TRBJ1-6	.	15	CASSLGWQGHSPLHF
TRBV30	TRBJ2-7	.	15	CAWSVLSSGSYEQYF
TRBV19	TRBJ1-1	.	15	CASSLKTGLDTEAFF
TRBV4-1	TRBJ1-1	few	15	CASSPSGQINTEAFF
TRBV27	TRBJ1-2	many	13	CASSRQGAWGYTF
TRBV10-3	TRBJ1-2	.	14	CAISRDTTDYGYTF
TRBV2	TRBJ1-6	.	18	CASSERAGGLLSNSPLHF
TRBV3-1/TRBV3-2	TRBJ1-1	few	16	CASSRDPGVGVTEAFF
TRBV28	TRBJ2-2	once	15	CASSSIIEDVGELFF
TRBV5-1	TRBJ1-4	.	12	CASSPTNEKLFF
TRBV7-9	TRBJ1-1	few	14	CASSLEPGGTEAFF
TRBV6-5	TRBJ2-6	.	15	CASRATGSGANVLTF
TRBV6-5	TRBJ1-5	.	14	CASTSENSNQPQHF
TRBV10-3	TRBJ1-1	.	13	CAISETVNTEAFF
TRBV18	TRBJ1-1	few	11	CASSQRGWPFF
TRBV7-9	TRBJ2-1	.	15	CASSLRTGGINEQFF
TRBV29-1	TRBJ2-3	.	20	CSVEIRELAGGRAVTDTQYF
TRBV6-5	TRBJ2-7	once	15	CASSLSGTGGSEQYF
TRBV5-1	TRBJ1-2	.	14	CASSSGQPGYGYTF
TRBV11-2	TRBJ1-2	.	14	CASSPSGSFYGYTF
TRBV7-2	TRBJ1-1	once	14	CASSPFGGNTEAFF
TRBV7-8	TRBJ1-5	.	13	CASSGHRDQPQHF
TRBV28	TRBJ2-7	once	13	CASRNGRAGEQYF
TRBV27	TRBJ2-7	.	13	CASSGQGSYEQYF
TRBV30	TRBJ1-1	.	14	CAWSRDRGYTEAFF
TRBV30	TRBJ1-2	.	13	CAWSVMSVGGYTF
TRBV3-1/TRBV3-2	TRBJ2-2	.	12	CASSLRGGELFF
TRBV7-9	TRBJ2-1	.	16	CASSLRQGGGYNEQFF
TRBV27	TRBJ2-5	once	15	CASKGSGRAPLPQYF
TRBV28	TRBJ1-1	.	13	CASSRDGTSEAFF
TRBV3-1/TRBV3-2	TRBJ1-2	.	13	CASTQPPGVGYTF
TRBV3-1/TRBV3-2	TRBJ2-5	once	13	CASSLRHIETQYF